Here is one T cell receptor beta chain with its context. Its cognate antigen is unknown. The junction shows a germline mismatch at one end, possibly a read error. Amplified regions were TCR beta CDR3 sequences from RNA transcripts. Carried out on the TCR CDR3, a first-round RT-PCR used the HTBI primer set. TCRdb re-called the multiplex PCR reads through MiXCR, storing one row per CDR3 protein. The sample has roughly 630,000 distinct CDR3 sequences, 15% to 17% seen once. Graves' hyperthyroidism was deemed stable absent ophthalmopathy progression within 18 months. The entry originates in a study of T cells in Graves' hyperthyroidism and ophthalmopathy. Study-wide results and caveats: Stable hyperthyroidism was separated from ophthalmopathy by a model based on 13 V-J features. Blood also contained most expanded thyroid clonotypes above 0.001.

Germline CDR1 is SGHRS and CDR2 is YFSETQ. CDR3 length: 16 residues. The chain recombines TRBV5-1 with TRBJ2-3, with D possibly matching TRBD2 (5 bases). The TCR comes from a woman aged 30 to 39 with Graves' hyperthyroidism. The sample was blood. The CDR3 sequence: CAGSLEDSHSTDTQYF. The CDR3 coding sequence is TGCGCCGGCAGCTTGGAGGACTCCCATAGCACAGATACGCAGTATTTT.